These 18 T cell receptor beta chains came from one sample sequenced in a study of blood T cell repertoires in COVID-19 (dated by TCRdb to about 2020). The library was obtained by the immunoSEQ multiplex PCR assay. Not all clones reach the TCRdb copy of this immuneACCESS table, which keeps in-frame sequences only. Checked studies attribute under half of the gap to unresolved V genes and leave the rest unexplained. The sample records about 130,000 clones, about 91% of which are singletons. Around 10% of the sample comes from the top ten. Source material: peripheral blood. These receptors all stem from a man aged 50 to 59 with acute or convalescent COVID-19.

The V and J genes are TRBV28 and TRBJ1-3; D gene ambiguous. This CDR3 is built from 15 residues. Germline values: CDR1 MDHEN, CDR2 SYDVKM. With 1 base removed from V and 0 bases from J, the gap between germline ends came to 7 bases. CDR3 in DNA: TGTGCCAGCAGTTTATTGCTGAGCTCTGGAAACACCATATATTTT. Its translation is CASSLLLSSGNTIYF.

The J gene is TRBJ1-2, the V gene TRBV19, with D unclear. This CDR3 spans 12 amino acids. Germline assignment: CDR1 LNHDA and CDR2 SQIVND (reference sequence). V was pared by 3 bases and J by 8 bases, with 10 bases between. In nucleotides, the CDR3 is TGTGCCAGTAGTATTAACAGCGGGGGCTACACCTTC. It is translated as CASSINSGGYTF.

V gene TRBV7-9 combines with J gene TRBJ2-2; tentative D call: TRBD1 (5 bases). CDR3 length equals 17 residues. V shed 2 bases and J shed 6 bases, with 19 bases lying between them. The germline CDR1 and CDR2 sequences are SEHNR and FQNEAQ (reference sequence). CDR3 nucleotides: TGTGCCAGCAGCTTACAAACGCTTATCATAGGGGCCGGGGAGCTGTTTTTT. Translation: CASSLQTLIIGAGELFF.

The V and J genes are TRBV6-5 and TRBJ2-7, with D possibly TRBD1 on 5 matching bases. Between the trimmed V and J ends, which lost 5 bases and 2 bases, there was a span of 16 bases. Germline lookup yields CDR1 MNHEY and CDR2 SVGAGI. The CDR3 sequence is 15 residues long. CDR3 bases: TGTGCCAGCAGTCTCCCAAGACAGCCGACCTACGAGCAGTACTTC. The encoded protein is CASSLPRQPTYEQYF.

Here the CDR3 DNA reads TGTGCCAGTAAAACCGAGGTCCTTTCACCCCTCCACTTT. This encodes CASKTEVLSPLHF. V and J are TRBV19 and TRBJ1-6; D gene ambiguous. CDR3 length equals 13 residues. The germline V and J ends were trimmed by 7 bases and 9 bases, with 13 bases remaining between them. Per germline, CDR1 LNHDA and CDR2 SQIVND (reference sequence).

The chain employs TRBV30 and TRBJ1-3; the match to TRBD1 covers 7 bases. The CDR3 has 16 amino acids. Germline V lookup: CDR1 GTSNPN, CDR2 SVGIG (reference sequence). The J segment lost 0 bases and the V segment lost 0 bases, leaving 5 bases of the junction unmatched. CDR3 region: CAWSVYRGYSGNTIYF. In DNA form, the CDR3 reads TGTGCCTGGAGTGTATACAGGGGATACTCTGGAAACACCATATATTTT.

This chain connects TRBV2 to TRBJ1-6, with 7 bases identical to TRBD1. CDR1 is SNHLY and CDR2 is FYNNEI in the germline V gene. The CDR3 spans 14 residues. The junction had 7 bases not matched to a gene; V was cut back by 6 bases and J by 8 bases. The CDR3 nucleotides are TGTGCCAGCAGGGACAGGACATCTGATTCACCCCTCCACTTT. Its translation: CASRDRTSDSPLHF. The full variable domain, completed using reference TRBV2 and TRBJ1-6, is EPEVTQTPSHQVTQMGQEVILRCVPISNHLYFYWYRQILGQKVEFLVSFYNNEISEKSEIFDDQFSVERPDGSNFTLKIRSTKLEDSAMYFCASRDRTSDSPLHFGNGTRLTVT.

V and J are TRBV5-1 and TRBJ1-1; D possibly corresponds to TRBD1 (5 bases). V was pared by 4 bases and J by 4 bases, with 14 bases between. The CDR3 has 14 amino acids. Germline CDR1 SGHRS, CDR2 YFSETQ. CDR3 residues: CASSLGAPGTEAFF. The CDR3 region has the DNA TGCGCCAGCAGCCTTGGGGCTCCGGGCACTGAAGCTTTCTTT.

This clone has a handful of counts. The chain carries TRBV2 and TRBJ1-2; D perhaps matches TRBD1 (6 bases). CDR3 length equals 15 residues. Per germline, CDR1 SNHLY and CDR2 FYNNEI. The germline V and J ends were trimmed by 5 bases and 5 bases, with 18 bases remaining between them. The CDR3 loop reads CASSFSPTGNYGYTF. The CDR3 coding sequence is TGTGCCAGCAGTTTCTCCCCTACAGGGAATTATGGCTACACCTTC.

The rearrangement links TRBV3-1 (or the pseudogene TRBV3-2) to TRBJ1-1; D possibly corresponds to TRBD1 (6 bases). Germline lookup yields CDR1 LGHDT and CDR2 YNNKEL (reference sequence). The ends were cut back, 4 bases at V and 3 bases at J, with 15 bases in the middle. This CDR3 has 15 amino acids. The CDR3 here is CASSLGTTGDTEAFF. The DNA of the CDR3 is TGTGCCAGCAGCCTTGGGACAACGGGTGACACTGAAGCTTTCTTT.

This chain links TRBV5-6 with TRBJ1-1; a weak D match, TRBD1 (6 bases). This CDR3 has 14 amino acids. Germline-derived CDR1 and CDR2 are SGHDT and YYEEEE. Trimming took 0 bases from V and 12 from J, leaving 18 bases between them. The CDR3 here is CASSLAQGRGPSFF. In nucleotides, the CDR3 is TGTGCCAGCAGCTTGGCCCAGGGGCGAGGGCCATCTTTCTTT. Looking up the rest from reference TRBV5-6 and TRBJ1-1 gives the full variable domain: DAGVTQSPTHLIKTRGQQVTLRCSPKSGHDTVSWYQQALGQGPQFIFQYYEEEERQRGNFPDRFSGHQFPNYSSELNVNALLLGDSALYLCASSLAQGRGPSFFGQGTRLTVV.

The table lists this clone with a count of one. The chain carries TRBV11-1 and TRBJ2-2; possible D gene TRBD2, 6 bases. The CDR3 totals 15 residues. V shed 1 base and J shed 3 bases, with 9 bases lying between them. Germline CDR1 and CDR2: SGHAT and FQDESV (reference sequence). CDR3: CASSLGLVYTGELFF. As DNA, the CDR3 is TGTGCCAGCAGCTTAGGACTAGTCTACACCGGGGAGCTGTTTTTT.

This sequence joins TRBV11-2 and TRBJ1-2; D unclear. The V and J ends lost 4 bases and 1 base respectively, with 10 bases between them. Germline loops: CDR1 SGHAT, CDR2 FQNNGV. The CDR3 spans 14 residues. This CDR3 is CASSSRILNYGYTF. CDR3 DNA: TGTGCCAGCAGCTCGAGGATTCTTAACTATGGCTACACCTTC.

CDR3 loop: CASSRKGQGGNGNTIYF. The DNA of the CDR3 is TGTGCCAGCAGCCGAAAGGGACAGGGAGGGAATGGAAACACCATATATTTT. The rearrangement joins TRBV3-1 (or the pseudogene TRBV3-2) to TRBJ1-3, with 9 bases matching TRBD1. The CDR3 has 17 amino acids. The J segment lost 3 bases and the V segment lost 4 bases, leaving 10 bases of the junction unmatched. The germline gives CDR1 LGHDT, CDR2 YNNKEL (reference sequence).

The V and J genes are TRBV5-5 and TRBJ1-2; TRBD1 agrees at 7 bases. The junction had 11 bases not matched to a gene; V was cut back by 4 bases and J by 5 bases. CDR3 length: 15 amino acids. The germline gives CDR1 SGHKS, CDR2 YYEKEE (reference sequence). In DNA form, the CDR3 reads TGTGCCAGCAGCCCCCAGGGACAGTTTATGTATGGCTACACCTTC. Translated: CASSPQGQFMYGYTF.

The rearrangement links TRBV5-1 to TRBJ1-1; 10 bases are shared with TRBD1. Trimming took 3 bases from V and 5 from J; bases not matched to a gene: 7. Germline V gene lookup returns CDR1 SGHRS and CDR2 YFSETQ. The CDR3 runs 15 residues. The CDR3 DNA sequence: TGCGCCAGCAGCTCATCGCGACAGGGGGCGACTGAAGCTTTCTTT. Amino acids: CASSSSRQGATEAFF.

J is TRBJ1-5 and V is TRBV19, with a weak D call TRBD1 (5 bases). Trimming cost V 5 bases and J 6 bases, with 20 bases left between them. This CDR3 has 16 residues. The germline V gene encodes CDR1 LNHDA and CDR2 SQIVND (reference sequence). The CDR3 region is CASSLPRRGRGQPQHF. In nucleotides, the CDR3 is TGTGCCAGTAGTCTCCCACGGCGGGGACGGGGTCAGCCCCAGCATTTT.

This chain joins TRBV5-5 and TRBJ2-1; D gene ambiguous. Germline V gives CDR1 SGHKS, CDR2 YYEKEE (reference sequence). This CDR3 contains 13 residues. Trimming cost V 6 bases and J 0 bases, with 7 bases left between them. The CDR3 is CASTPGSYNEQFF. Written as DNA, the CDR3 is TGTGCCAGCACGCCCGGCTCCTACAATGAGCAGTTCTTC.